These T cell receptor beta chains were read from a single sample in a study of neurological immune-mediated disorders. TCRdb reanalysed the 5' RACE reads using MiXCR and keeps one entry per CDR3 protein. This sample yields 50,000 or so distinct CDR3 sequences, of which more than 20% are seen a single time; around a quarter belongs to the top ten. Sequences were obtained from PBMCs. The origin of the receptors is a woman in her 70s in good health. The CDR3 runs from the conserved cysteine through the conserved F or W. The D gene is left open where the match is weak. Clone sizes are given selectively: once, few, many, or a class where the clone is expanded.

V gene: TRBV28
J gene: TRBJ2-1
D gene: -
clone size: many
CDR3 protein: CATLSAGWSYNEQFF

V gene: TRBV10-3
J gene: TRBJ2-5
D gene: -
clone size: many
CDR3 protein: CAISGGRGVPWEETQYF

V gene: TRBV7-6
J gene: TRBJ1-1
D gene: -
clone size: -
CDR3 protein: CASSLEENTEAFF

V gene: TRBV28
J gene: TRBJ2-2
D gene: -
clone size: many
CDR3 protein: CASNPGLSTGELFF

V gene: TRBV19
J gene: TRBJ2-2
D gene: TRBD1
clone size: -
CDR3 protein: CASSIGTGGNGELFF

V gene: TRBV5-1
J gene: TRBJ1-6
D gene: TRBD1
clone size: -
CDR3 protein: CASGPGTAGSSYNSPLHF

V gene: TRBV5-1
J gene: TRBJ1-2
D gene: -
clone size: many
CDR3 protein: CASSLAGGTDYGYTF

V gene: TRBV14
J gene: TRBJ2-7
D gene: -
clone size: -
CDR3 protein: CASSQGTGYPYEQYF

V gene: TRBV29-1
J gene: TRBJ2-2
D gene: -
clone size: many
CDR3 protein: CSAENTGELFF

V gene: TRBV20-1
J gene: TRBJ1-5
D gene: -
clone size: few
CDR3 protein: CSVKPGNSNQPQHF